This T cell receptor (beta chain) originates from a study of human T cells and chemical hapten exposure. TCRdb used MiXCR to reprocess the RACE reads, holding one entry per CDR3 protein. The sample includes 95,000 to 150,000 distinct CDR3 sequences, 11% seen only once; the top ten take 2% to 2.5%. Germline V lookup: CDR1 MNHEY, CDR2 SVGAGI. The CDR3 runs to 14 residues. Trimming removed 0 bases from V and 8 bases from J, with 10 bases in between. The time point: patch test 3, about 24 weeks after DPC sensitization. Treatment denoted: therapeutic diphenylcyclopropenone sensitization with weekly scalp DPC. In regard to this clonotype: What it binds is unknown.

Overall study findings and caveats: There was no change with DPC sensitization in TCRs above 1 in 1000 frequency.

This TCR came from a woman in her fifties or sixties with alopecia areata. Some clones in this sample may be carry-over from other donors' samples. The sample in question was whole blood, obtained in connection with sensitization to the hapten diphenylcyclopropenone (DPC). V and J are TRBV6-5 and TRBJ1-4; D remains unclear. For the CDR3, the DNA is TGTGCCAGCAGTTACTCCAGAGGTACCGAAAAACTGTTTTTT. Its translation: CASSYSRGTEKLFF.